This T cell receptor beta chain was documented in a study of blood T cells in healthy people across ages. Study conclusions and caveats: Older age went with lower TCR beta diversity per million T cells, in a roughly linear way.

A sample-barcoded 5' primer and a J-beta primer mix were used in a second PCR of roughly 7 to 11 cycles. Each CDR3 protein gets one entry after TCRdb re-called the 5' RACE reads with MiXCR. The sample has hundreds of thousands of distinct CDR3 sequences; roughly 26% are singletons. Trimming cost V 2 bases and J 2 bases, with 15 bases left between them. CDR1 and CDR2 from the germline V gene are MGHDK and SYGVNS. The CDR3 covers 16 residues. This clonotype was picked up many times. No antigen is known for it. The source of this sequence is a woman at least 80 years old in good health. The chain is built from TRBV25-1 and TRBJ2-5; D not resolved. Sequenced input: blood. Here the CDR3 DNA reads TGTGCCAGCAGTGAACGCGGCGGAAGGAAACAAGAGACCCAGTACTTC. Its protein is CASSERGGRKQETQYF.